These 12 T cell receptor beta chains were all obtained from the same sample, sequenced in a study of T cell responses to AZD1222 COVID-19 vaccine. Method: immunoSEQ multiplex PCR; TCRdb's copy keeps in-frame clones and lacks some. The table shows about 140,000 clones, with around 90% occurring only once. Sequences were derived from peripheral blood, sampled on day 0 of AZD1222 vaccination. The receptors shown here come from an adult in good health.

The V and J genes are TRBV29-1 and TRBJ1-2, with unresolved D. The V end was cut by 6 bases, the J end by 1 base, with 6 bases between. The CDR3 runs to 11 residues. Germline-derived CDR1 and CDR2 are SQVTM and ANQGSEA. Here the CDR3 DNA reads TGCAGCGTCTCAGTTAACTATGGCTACACCTTC. Its translation: CSVSVNYGYTF.

This clone was recorded once. The chain recombines TRBV4-1 with TRBJ1-1, with D perhaps TRBD1 (5 bases). V was clipped by 3 bases and J by 1 base, with 9 bases between them. Germline V gene sequence: CDR1 MGHRA, CDR2 YSYEKL. The CDR3 is made up of 14 amino acids. The CDR3 reads CASSHPGQNTEAFF. The DNA for the CDR3 is TGCGCCAGCAGCCACCCCGGACAGAACACTGAAGCTTTCTTT.

The J gene is TRBJ1-1, the V gene TRBV9, with D possibly being TRBD1 (5 bases). Germline V gene data show CDR1 as SGDLS and CDR2 as YYNGEE. The CDR3 is 15 amino acids. V lost 0 bases to trimming and J lost 5 bases, with 14 bases between them. The CDR3 reads CASSVGRGYGTEAFF. In DNA, the CDR3 is TGTGCCAGCAGCGTAGGTAGGGGTTATGGAACTGAAGCTTTCTTT.

V is TRBV7-2 and J is TRBJ1-5; D perhaps matches TRBD1 (6 bases). Trimming shortened V by 1 base and J by 0 bases, and 16 bases separated the two germline ends. The CDR3 is 18 residues long. Per germline, CDR1 SGHTA and CDR2 FQGNSA. The CDR3 region is CASSLGQAATYSNQPQHF. CDR3 in DNA: TGTGCCAGCAGCTTAGGACAGGCAGCTACATATAGCAATCAGCCCCAGCATTTT.

For the CDR3, the DNA is TGTGCCAGCAGCCCCGGGACAGCCCCTGGAAACACCATATATTTT. The encoded protein is CASSPGTAPGNTIYF. V and J are TRBV5-4 and TRBJ1-3; 7 bases agree with TRBD1. V gave up 4 bases and J gave up 2 bases; unmatched junction bases: 6. The CDR3 extends over 15 amino acids. Germline assignment: CDR1 SGHNT and CDR2 YYREEE (reference sequence).

The chain uses TRBV6-5 and TRBJ2-7; 8 bases map to TRBD1. The CDR3 contains 15 residues. Germline values: CDR1 MNHEY, CDR2 SVGAGI. V trimming: 8 bases; J trimming: 4 bases; junction bases outside the gene matches: 13. CDR3 DNA: TGTGCCAGCCTTTCTCAGGGGGCTATAGAGTACGAGCAGTACTTC. Amino acids: CASLSQGAIEYEQYF.

The chain joins TRBV3-1 (or the pseudogene TRBV3-2) to TRBJ1-1, with D possibly TRBD1 on 5 matching bases. Germline assignment: CDR1 LGHDT and CDR2 YNNKEL (reference sequence). CDR3 length: 14 amino acids. Deletions cut 4 bases from V and 0 bases from J, with 9 bases between. The CDR3 here is CASSRNRLNTEAFF. The CDR3 nucleotides are TGTGCCAGCAGCCGTAACAGGCTGAACACTGAAGCTTTCTTT.

The chain joins TRBV10-3 to TRBJ1-6; D is perhaps TRBD1 (6 bases). CDR1 is ENHRY, CDR2 SYGVKD, per germline. The CDR3 is 16 amino acids. With 3 bases removed from V and 8 bases from J, the gap between germline ends came to 17 bases. The CDR3 nucleotides read TGTGCCATCAGTGACCTCCCCAACAGGGTGTATTCACCCCTCCACTTT. It specifies CAISDLPNRVYSPLHF.

CDR3 in amino acids: CASSVGDGTVYEQYF. CDR3 nucleotides: TGTGCCAGCAGCGTAGGGGACGGGACAGTCTACGAGCAGTACTTC. This chain joins TRBV9 and TRBJ2-7, with TRBD1 identical over 7 bases. Looked up from germline, CDR1 is SGDLS and CDR2 is YYNGEE. The CDR3 sequence is 15 residues long. After removal of 0 bases from V and 3 bases from J, the junction contained 6 bases not matched to a gene.

V is TRBV4-3 and J is TRBJ1-1, with D perhaps TRBD1 (5 bases). Per germline, CDR1 LGHNA and CDR2 YSLEER. V lost 2 bases to trimming and J lost 2 bases, with 9 bases between them. The CDR3 spans 14 residues. This CDR3 is CASSQTQGNTEAFF. In DNA, the CDR3 is TGCGCCAGCAGCCAAACGCAGGGAAACACTGAAGCTTTCTTT.

This chain connects TRBV6-5 to TRBJ2-7; D unresolved. The V and J ends lost 4 bases and 3 bases respectively, with 10 bases between them. The CDR3 has 13 residues. Per germline, CDR1 MNHEY and CDR2 SVGAGI. The CDR3 spells CASSSLDNYEQYF. CDR3 bases: TGTGCCAGCAGTTCCTTAGACAACTACGAGCAGTACTTC.

The chain links TRBV6-2 or TRBV6-3 to TRBJ1-2; D gene unclear. The CDR3 loop spans 14 amino acids. The germline V gene encodes CDR1 MNHEY and CDR2 SVGEGT. With 2 bases removed from V and 9 bases from J, the gap between germline ends came to 16 bases. The CDR3 nucleotides read TGTGCCAGCAGTTACCCGCCACATGGGGATCGCTACACCTTC. Its translation is CASSYPPHGDRYTF.